The next 15 T cell receptor beta chains were all read from a single sample in a study of T cells after yellow fever vaccination. Each CDR3 protein gets one entry after TCRdb re-called the 5' RACE reads with MiXCR. Here the sample spans 500,000 to 650,000 distinct CDR3 sequences, about 14% being singletons. The sequences come from PBMCs, collected on the day of the yellow fever booster vaccination. The receptor source for this set is a man aged 30-40 years who received the YFV17D yellow fever vaccine.

This clonotype was observed a few times. The chain is built from TRBV7-9 and TRBJ2-3; 9 bases match TRBD1. There are 15 residues in the CDR3. Germline V lookup: CDR1 SEHNR, CDR2 FQNEAQ (reference sequence). V was clipped by 7 bases and J by 1 base; unmatched bases: 6. DNA for the CDR3: TGTGCCAGCACCCACCGGGACAGGGGCACAGATACGCAGTATTTT. Translating gives CASTHRDRGTDTQYF.

This rearrangement joins TRBV5-1 to TRBJ2-7; 7 nucleotides match TRBD1. Germline lookup yields CDR1 SGHRS and CDR2 YFSETQ. CDR3 length: 14 residues. The V and J ends lost 4 bases and 2 bases, in that order; junction bases with no gene match: 6. The CDR3 loop is CASSTGDSTYEQYF. CDR3 DNA sequence: TGCGCCAGCAGCACCGGGGACAGTACCTACGAGCAGTACTTC.

J is TRBJ2-7 and V is TRBV20-1; 8 bases map to TRBD1. This CDR3 has 15 residues. The V gene end was trimmed by 3 bases and the J gene end by 6 bases; junction bases not matched to a gene: 13. CDR1 is DFQATT, CDR2 SNEGSKA, per germline (reference sequence). Here the CDR3 reads CSASWTGRKVREQYF. The CDR3 region has the DNA TGCAGTGCTAGTTGGACAGGGAGGAAGGTTCGCGAGCAGTACTTC.

This rearrangement joins TRBV24-1 to TRBJ2-3, with 9 positions matching TRBD2. Germline CDR1 is KGHDR and CDR2 is SFDVKD. Unmatched junction bases numbered 9, after V lost 5 bases and J lost 1 base. CDR3 size: 17 residues. The CDR3 loop is CATSAAGLAVGTDTQYF. DNA of the CDR3: TGTGCCACCAGTGCGGCGGGACTAGCTGTAGGCACAGATACGCAGTATTTT.

This clonotype has more than one count but fewer than ten. The chain uses TRBV12-5 and TRBJ2-3, with no clear D. There are 12 residues in the CDR3. Germline lookup yields CDR1 LGHNT and CDR2 FRNRAP. Trimming removed 5 bases at V and 5 bases at J, with 8 bases between. The CDR3 sequence: CASGPTRDTQYF. The DNA of the CDR3 is TGTGCTAGTGGTCCTACTCGAGATACGCAGTATTTT.

This clonotype was found a few times. The chain joins TRBV28 to TRBJ2-7, with 8 bases aligning to TRBD2. Germline V lookup: CDR1 MDHEN, CDR2 SYDVKM. This CDR3 is built from 14 residues. V shed 3 bases, J shed 3 bases, and the junction held 4 bases outside the gene matches. The CDR3 spells CASSFLSGNYEQYF. In DNA form, the CDR3 reads TGTGCCAGCAGTTTCCTTAGCGGGAACTACGAGCAGTACTTC.

This clonotype was seen ten or more times. The chain employs TRBV4-2 and TRBJ1-1; no clear D. In germline, CDR1 is LGHNA, CDR2 YNFKEQ. V was cut by 2 bases and J by 1 base, with 5 bases left in between. The CDR3 length is 13 residues. The CDR3 DNA reads TGTGCCAGCAGCCAACGAGCGAACACTGAAGCTTTCTTT. It translates to CASSQRANTEAFF.

The chain links TRBV21-1 to TRBJ2-5. TRBV21-1 is a pseudogene. The CDR3 runs 16 residues. The CDR3 nucleotides are TGTGCCAGCAGCGCTCGACATAATGATAACCAAGAGACCCAGTACTTC. It encodes CASSARHNDNQETQYF.

There are a few counts of this clonotype. The J gene is TRBJ2-3, the V gene TRBV29-1; D is unresolved. Germline V gene sequence: CDR1 SQVTM, CDR2 ANQGSEA. The CDR3 runs 11 residues. Deletions cut 7 bases from V and 10 bases from J, with 15 bases between. CDR3 DNA: TGCAGCGGCCTACAGACTGAGCCGCAGTATTTT. This codes for CSGLQTEPQYF.

This chain uses TRBV7-2 with TRBJ2-1; 12 nucleotides align to TRBD2. Germline CDR1 SGHTA, CDR2 FQGNSA. The CDR3 covers 17 residues. V was clipped by 5 bases and J by 6 bases; unmatched bases: 11. The CDR3 here is CASSQLPLAGGINEQFF. The CDR3 DNA sequence: TGTGCCAGCAGCCAACTCCCCCTAGCGGGAGGGATCAATGAGCAGTTCTTC.

This clonotype appeared many times. DNA of the CDR3: TGTGCCAGCAGCCAGGGACTAGCTGGTTATGGGCAGTTCTTC. It codes for CASSQGLAGYGQFF. J is TRBJ2-1 and V is TRBV14, with 9 nucleotides matching TRBD2. The CDR3 consists of 14 residues. V shed 3 bases and J 12 bases; nucleotides not matched to a gene: 9. Germline V CDR1 and CDR2: SGHDN, FVKESK.

This clonotype occurred a few times. The chain has TRBV10-2 and TRBJ2-7, with 7 bases aligning to TRBD1. Germline assignment: CDR1 WSHSY and CDR2 SAAADI. The J segment lost 5 bases and the V segment lost 8 bases, leaving 9 bases of the junction unmatched. The CDR3 consists of 13 residues. In nucleotides, the CDR3 is TGCGCCAGCCGCTCGGACAGGCGCCACGAGCAGTACTTC. It codes for CASRSDRRHEQYF.

The chain joins TRBV2 to TRBJ2-3, with D unresolved. CDR3 length: 14 amino acids. Trimming stripped 3 bases from V and 3 bases from J, with 10 bases between. Germline CDR1 reads SNHLY; CDR2 reads FYNNEI. The CDR3 DNA is TGTGCCAGCAGTGACCGGGCAAGGACAGATACGCAGTATTTT. Protein: CASSDRARTDTQYF.

This clonotype was counted between two and nine times. The rearrangement links TRBV29-1 to TRBJ2-7; possible D gene TRBD1, 5 bases. The CDR3 runs to 13 residues. V was shortened by 5 bases and J by 0 bases, with 11 bases between the two germline ends. Germline values: CDR1 SQVTM, CDR2 ANQGSEA. The CDR3 DNA reads TGCAGCGTTAAGAAGGACATCTCCTACGAGCAGTACTTC. Protein: CSVKKDISYEQYF.

The chain employs TRBV20-1 and TRBJ2-7; the D gene is possibly TRBD1 (6 bases). The V gene's germline CDR1 is DFQATT and CDR2 SNEGSKA (reference sequence). The CDR3 is 15 residues long. V lost 0 bases to trimming and J lost 4 bases, with 16 bases between them. CDR3 sequence reads: CSARDPFRGSYEQYF. Here the CDR3 DNA reads TGCAGTGCTAGAGATCCCTTCAGGGGCTCTTACGAGCAGTACTTC.